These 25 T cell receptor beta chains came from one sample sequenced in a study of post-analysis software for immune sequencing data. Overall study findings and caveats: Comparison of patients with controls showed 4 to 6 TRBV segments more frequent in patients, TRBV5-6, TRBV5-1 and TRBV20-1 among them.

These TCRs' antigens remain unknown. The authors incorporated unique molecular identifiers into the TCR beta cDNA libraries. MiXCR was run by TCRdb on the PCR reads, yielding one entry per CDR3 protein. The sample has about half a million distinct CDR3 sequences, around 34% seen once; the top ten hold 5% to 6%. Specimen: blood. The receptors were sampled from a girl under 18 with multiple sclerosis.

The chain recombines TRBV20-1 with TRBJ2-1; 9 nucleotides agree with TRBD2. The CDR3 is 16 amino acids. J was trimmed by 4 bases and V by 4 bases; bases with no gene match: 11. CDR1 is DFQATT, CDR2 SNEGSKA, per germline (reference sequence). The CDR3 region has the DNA TGCAGTGCTAATACCCAGTGGCGGGGGGGGTACAATGAGCAGTTCTTC. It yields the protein CSANTQWRGGYNEQFF.

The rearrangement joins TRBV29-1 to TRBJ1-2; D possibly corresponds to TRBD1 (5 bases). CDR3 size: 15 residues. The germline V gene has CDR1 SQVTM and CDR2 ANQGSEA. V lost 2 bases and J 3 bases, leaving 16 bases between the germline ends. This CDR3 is CSVETLSRVDYGYTF. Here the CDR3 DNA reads TGCAGCGTTGAAACACTCTCCAGGGTTGACTATGGCTACACCTTC.

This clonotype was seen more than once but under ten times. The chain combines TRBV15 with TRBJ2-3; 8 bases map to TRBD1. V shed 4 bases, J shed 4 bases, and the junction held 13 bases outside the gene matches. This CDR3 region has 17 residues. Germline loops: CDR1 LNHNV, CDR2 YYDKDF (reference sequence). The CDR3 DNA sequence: TGTGCCACCAGCATCGCCACCCCCGGACAGGGTGCAGATACGCAGTATTTT. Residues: CATSIATPGQGADTQYF.

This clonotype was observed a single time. CDR3 DNA: TGCGCCAGCAGCTTGGGGAACAGTGACCAAGAGACCCAGTACTTC. This gives the protein CASSLGNSDQETQYF. The chain employs TRBV5-1 and TRBJ2-5, with D unresolved. This CDR3 comprises 15 residues. Germline V lookup: CDR1 SGHRS, CDR2 YFSETQ. Trimming shortened V by 0 bases and J by 0 bases, and 9 bases separated the two germline ends.

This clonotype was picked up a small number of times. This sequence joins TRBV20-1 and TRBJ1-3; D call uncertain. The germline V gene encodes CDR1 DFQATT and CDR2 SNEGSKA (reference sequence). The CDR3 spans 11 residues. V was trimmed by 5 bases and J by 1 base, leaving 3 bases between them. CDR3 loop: CSAWSGNTIYF. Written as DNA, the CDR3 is TGCAGTGCTTGGTCTGGAAACACCATATATTTT.

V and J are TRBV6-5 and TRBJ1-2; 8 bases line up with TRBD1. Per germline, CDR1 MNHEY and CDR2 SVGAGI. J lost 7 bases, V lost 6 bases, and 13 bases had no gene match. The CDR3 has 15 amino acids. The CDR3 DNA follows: TGTGCCAGCAGGGGGAGGACAGGGTGGCCCTCTGGCTACACCTTC. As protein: CASRGRTGWPSGYTF.

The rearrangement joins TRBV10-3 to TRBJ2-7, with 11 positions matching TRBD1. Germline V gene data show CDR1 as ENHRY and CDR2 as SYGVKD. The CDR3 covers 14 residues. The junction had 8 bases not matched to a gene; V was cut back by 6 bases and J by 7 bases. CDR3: CAIRPGQGVYEQYF. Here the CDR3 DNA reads TGTGCCATCAGGCCGGGACAGGGGGTGTATGAGCAGTACTTC.

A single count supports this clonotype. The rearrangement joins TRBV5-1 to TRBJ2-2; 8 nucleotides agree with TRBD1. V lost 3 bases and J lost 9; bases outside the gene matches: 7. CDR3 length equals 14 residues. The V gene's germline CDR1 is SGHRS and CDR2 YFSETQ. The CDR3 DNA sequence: TGCGCCAGCAGCTCGAGACAGGGGAAAAGGGAGCTGTTTTTT. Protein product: CASSSRQGKRELFF.

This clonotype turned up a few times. This CDR3 is CASSRLGGIYEQYF. The CDR3 DNA sequence: TGTGCCAGCAGTCGATTGGGGGGGATCTACGAGCAGTACTTC. This sequence joins TRBV6-5 and TRBJ2-7; TRBD2 matches 7 bases. This CDR3 spans 14 amino acids. V was clipped by 5 bases and J by 3 bases; unmatched bases: 7. CDR1 MNHEY and CDR2 SVGAGI come from the germline V gene.

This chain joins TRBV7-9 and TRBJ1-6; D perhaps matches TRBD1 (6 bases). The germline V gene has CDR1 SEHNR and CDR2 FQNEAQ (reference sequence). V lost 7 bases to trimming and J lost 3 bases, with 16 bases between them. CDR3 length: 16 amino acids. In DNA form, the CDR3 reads TGTGCCAGCAATCTGGGGTCAGGGGACTATAATTCACCCCTCCACTTT. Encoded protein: CASNLGSGDYNSPLHF. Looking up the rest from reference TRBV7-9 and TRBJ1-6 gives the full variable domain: DTGVSQNPRHKITKRGQNVTFRCDPISEHNRLYWYRQTLGQGPEFLTYFQNEAQLEKSRLLSDRFSAERPKGSFSTLEIQRTEQGDSAMYLCASNLGSGDYNSPLHFGNGTRLTVT.

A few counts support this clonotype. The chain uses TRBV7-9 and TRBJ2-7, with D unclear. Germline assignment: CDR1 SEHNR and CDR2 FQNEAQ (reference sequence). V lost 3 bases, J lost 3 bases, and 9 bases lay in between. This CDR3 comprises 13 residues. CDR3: CASSFQWDYEQYF. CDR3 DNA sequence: TGTGCCAGCAGCTTCCAGTGGGACTACGAGCAGTACTTC.

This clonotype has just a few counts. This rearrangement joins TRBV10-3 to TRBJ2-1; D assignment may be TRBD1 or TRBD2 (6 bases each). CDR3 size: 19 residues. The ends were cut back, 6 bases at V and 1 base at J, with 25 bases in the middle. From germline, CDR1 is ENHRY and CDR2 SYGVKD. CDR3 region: CAISPSTASRGGSYNEQFF. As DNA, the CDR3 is TGTGCCATCAGCCCCTCGACAGCTTCACGAGGGGGGTCCTACAATGAGCAGTTCTTC.

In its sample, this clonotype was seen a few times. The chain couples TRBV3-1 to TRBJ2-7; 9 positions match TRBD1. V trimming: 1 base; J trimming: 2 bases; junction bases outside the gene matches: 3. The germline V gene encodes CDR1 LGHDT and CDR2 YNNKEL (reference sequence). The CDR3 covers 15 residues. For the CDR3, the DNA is TGTGCCAGCAGCCAAGCGGGACAGGGCCCCTACGAGCAGTACTTC. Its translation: CASSQAGQGPYEQYF.

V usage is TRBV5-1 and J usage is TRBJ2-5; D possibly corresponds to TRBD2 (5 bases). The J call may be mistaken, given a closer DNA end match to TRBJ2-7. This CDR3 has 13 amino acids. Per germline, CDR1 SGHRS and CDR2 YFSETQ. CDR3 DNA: TGCGCCAGCAGCTTGCACGAGGCGGGCGAGCAGTACTTC. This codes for CASSLHEAGEQYF.

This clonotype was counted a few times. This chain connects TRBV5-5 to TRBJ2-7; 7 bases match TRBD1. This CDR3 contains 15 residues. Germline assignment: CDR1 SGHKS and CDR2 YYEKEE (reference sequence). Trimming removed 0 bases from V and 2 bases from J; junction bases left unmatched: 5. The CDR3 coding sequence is TGTGCCAGCAGCTTGGTCTGGACAGGACCCTACGAGCAGTACTTC. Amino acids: CASSLVWTGPYEQYF.

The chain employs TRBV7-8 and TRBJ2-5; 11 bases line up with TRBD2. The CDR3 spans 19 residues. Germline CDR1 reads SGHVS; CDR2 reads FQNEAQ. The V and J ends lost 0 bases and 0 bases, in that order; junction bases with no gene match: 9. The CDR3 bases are TGTGCCAGCAGCTTAGCGCGCCTAGCGGGGGGCCAGTACCAAGAGACCCAGTACTTC. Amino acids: CASSLARLAGGQYQETQYF.

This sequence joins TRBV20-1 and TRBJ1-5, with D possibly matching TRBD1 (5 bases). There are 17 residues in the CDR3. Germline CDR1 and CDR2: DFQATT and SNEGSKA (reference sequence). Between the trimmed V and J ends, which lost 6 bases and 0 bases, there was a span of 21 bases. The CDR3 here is CSAARDADPYSNQPQHF. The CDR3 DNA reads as TGCAGTGCCGCCCGGGACGCAGATCCCTATAGCAATCAGCCCCAGCATTTT.

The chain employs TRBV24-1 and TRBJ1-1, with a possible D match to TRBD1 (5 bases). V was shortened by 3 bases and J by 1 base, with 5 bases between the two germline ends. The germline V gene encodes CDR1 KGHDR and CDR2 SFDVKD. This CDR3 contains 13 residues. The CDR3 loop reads CATSDGGNTEAFF. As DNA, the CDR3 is TGTGCCACCAGTGATGGGGGGAACACTGAAGCTTTCTTT.

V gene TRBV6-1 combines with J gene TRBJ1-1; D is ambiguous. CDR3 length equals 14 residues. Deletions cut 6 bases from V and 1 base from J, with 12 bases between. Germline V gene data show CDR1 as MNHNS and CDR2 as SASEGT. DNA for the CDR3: TGTGCCAGCAGGGGATACGAGGGGAACACTGAAGCTTTCTTT. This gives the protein CASRGYEGNTEAFF.

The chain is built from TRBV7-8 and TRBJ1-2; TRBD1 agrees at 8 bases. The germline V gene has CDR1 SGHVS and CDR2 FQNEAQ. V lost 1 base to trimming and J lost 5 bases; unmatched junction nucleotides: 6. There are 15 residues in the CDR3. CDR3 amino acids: CASSLVAGGVYGYTF. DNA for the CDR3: TGTGCCAGCAGCTTAGTTGCAGGGGGCGTTTATGGCTACACCTTC.

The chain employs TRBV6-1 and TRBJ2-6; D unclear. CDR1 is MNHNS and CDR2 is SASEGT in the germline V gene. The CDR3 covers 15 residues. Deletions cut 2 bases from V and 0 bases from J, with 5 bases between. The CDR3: CASSELGSGANVLTF. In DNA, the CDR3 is TGTGCCAGCAGTGAATTGGGCTCTGGGGCCAACGTCCTGACTTTC.

The CDR3 bases are TGCAGTGCTAGAGCTTGGTCTGAAGCTTTCTTT. This sequence encodes CSARAWSEAFF. V gene TRBV20-1 combines with J gene TRBJ1-1; D is unclear. The CDR3 consists of 11 residues. The V gene's germline CDR1 is DFQATT and CDR2 SNEGSKA (reference sequence). V shed 1 base and J shed 6 bases, with 6 bases lying between them.

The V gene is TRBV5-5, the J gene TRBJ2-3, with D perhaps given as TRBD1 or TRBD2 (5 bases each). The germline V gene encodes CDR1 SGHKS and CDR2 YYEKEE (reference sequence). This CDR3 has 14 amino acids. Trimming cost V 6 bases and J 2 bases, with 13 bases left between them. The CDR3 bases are TGTGCCAGCATCCCTGGGGGAATCACAGATACGCAGTATTTT. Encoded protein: CASIPGGITDTQYF.

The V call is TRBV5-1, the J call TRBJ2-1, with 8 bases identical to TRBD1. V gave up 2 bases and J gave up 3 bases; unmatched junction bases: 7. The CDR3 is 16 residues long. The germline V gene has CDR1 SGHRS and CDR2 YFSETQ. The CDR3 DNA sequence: TGCGCCAGCAGCTTTCAGTCAGGGGGCCGCTACAATGAGCAGTTCTTC. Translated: CASSFQSGGRYNEQFF.

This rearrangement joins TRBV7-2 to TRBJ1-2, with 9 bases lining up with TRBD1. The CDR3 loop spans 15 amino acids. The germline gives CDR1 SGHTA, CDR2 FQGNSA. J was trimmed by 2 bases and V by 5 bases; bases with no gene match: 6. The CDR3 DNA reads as TGTGCCAGCAGCGGACGACAGGGGGAGAACTATGGCTACACCTTC. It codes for CASSGRQGENYGYTF. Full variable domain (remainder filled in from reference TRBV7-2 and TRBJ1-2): GAGVSQSPSNKVTEKGKDVELRCDPISGHTALYWYRQSLGQGLEFLIYFQGNSAPDKSGLPSDRFSAERTGGSVSTLTIQRTQQEDSAVYLCASSGRQGENYGYTFGSGTRLTVV.